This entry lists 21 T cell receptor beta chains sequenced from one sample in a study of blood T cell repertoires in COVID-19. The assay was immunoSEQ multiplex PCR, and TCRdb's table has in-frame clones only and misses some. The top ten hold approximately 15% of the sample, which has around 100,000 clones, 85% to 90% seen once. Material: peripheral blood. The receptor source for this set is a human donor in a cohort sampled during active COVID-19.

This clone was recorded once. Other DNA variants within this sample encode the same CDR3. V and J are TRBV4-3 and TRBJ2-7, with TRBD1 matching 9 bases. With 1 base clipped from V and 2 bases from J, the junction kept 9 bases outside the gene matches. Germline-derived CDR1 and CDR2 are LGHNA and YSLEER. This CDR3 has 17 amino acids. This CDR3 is CASSQGRGTGNPYEQYF. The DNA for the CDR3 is TGCGCCAGCAGCCAAGGCCGGGGGACAGGGAATCCCTACGAGCAGTACTTC.

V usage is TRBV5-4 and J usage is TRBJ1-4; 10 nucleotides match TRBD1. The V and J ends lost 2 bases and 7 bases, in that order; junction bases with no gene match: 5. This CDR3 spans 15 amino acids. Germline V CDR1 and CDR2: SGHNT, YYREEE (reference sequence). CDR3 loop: CASSLRQGASEKLFF. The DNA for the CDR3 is TGTGCCAGCAGCTTACGACAGGGGGCGTCTGAAAAACTGTTTTTT.

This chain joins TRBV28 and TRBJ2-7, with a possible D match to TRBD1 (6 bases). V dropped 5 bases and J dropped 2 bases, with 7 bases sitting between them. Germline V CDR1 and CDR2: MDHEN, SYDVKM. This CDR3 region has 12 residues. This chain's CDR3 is CASSDRPYEQYF. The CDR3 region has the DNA TGTGCCAGCAGTGACAGGCCCTACGAGCAGTACTTC.

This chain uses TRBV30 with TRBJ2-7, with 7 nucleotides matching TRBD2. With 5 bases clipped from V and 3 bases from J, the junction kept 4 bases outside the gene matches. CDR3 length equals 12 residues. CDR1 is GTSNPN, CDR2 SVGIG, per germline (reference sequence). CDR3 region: CAWVREGYEQYF. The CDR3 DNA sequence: TGTGCCTGGGTTAGGGAGGGCTACGAGCAGTACTTC. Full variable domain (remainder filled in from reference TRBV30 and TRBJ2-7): SQTIHQWPATLVQPVGSPLSLECTVEGTSNPNLYWYRQAAGRGLQLLFYSVGIGQISSEVPQNLSASRPQDRQFILSSKKLLLSDSGFYLCAWVREGYEQYFGPGTRLTVT.

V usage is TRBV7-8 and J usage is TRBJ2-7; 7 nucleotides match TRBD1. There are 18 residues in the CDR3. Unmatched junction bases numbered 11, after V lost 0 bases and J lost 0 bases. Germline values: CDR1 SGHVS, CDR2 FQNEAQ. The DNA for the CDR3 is TGTGCCAGCAGCTTAGCCGCTTGGGGGACAGCCCTCTCCTACGAGCAGTACTTC. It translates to CASSLAAWGTALSYEQYF.

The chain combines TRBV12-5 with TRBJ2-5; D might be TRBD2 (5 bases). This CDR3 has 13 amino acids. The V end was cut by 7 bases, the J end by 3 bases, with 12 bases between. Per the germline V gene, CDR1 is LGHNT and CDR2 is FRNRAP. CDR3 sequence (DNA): TGTGCTAGTGCCCCCAGAGGGAAAGAGACCCAGTACTTC. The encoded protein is CASAPRGKETQYF.

This chain's CDR3 is CASSTRIRRQGQDTEAFF. CDR3 nucleotides: TGTGCCAGCAGTACCCGAATCCGGAGACAGGGGCAGGACACTGAAGCTTTCTTT. The chain combines TRBV6-2 or TRBV6-3 with TRBJ1-1; 8 bases map to TRBD1. V shed 5 bases and J 3 bases; nucleotides not matched to a gene: 17. Germline CDR1 MNHEY, CDR2 SVGEGT. This CDR3 is built from 18 residues.

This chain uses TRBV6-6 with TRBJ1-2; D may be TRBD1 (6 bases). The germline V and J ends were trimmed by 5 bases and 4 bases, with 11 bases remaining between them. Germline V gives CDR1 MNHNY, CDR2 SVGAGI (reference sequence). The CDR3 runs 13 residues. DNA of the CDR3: TGTGCCAGCAGTATACAGGGTAGCTATGGCTACACCTTC. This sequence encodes CASSIQGSYGYTF.

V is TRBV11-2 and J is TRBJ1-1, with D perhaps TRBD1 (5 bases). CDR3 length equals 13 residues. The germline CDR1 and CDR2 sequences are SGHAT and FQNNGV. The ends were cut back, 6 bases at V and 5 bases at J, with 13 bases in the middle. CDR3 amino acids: CASRAPGRTEAFF. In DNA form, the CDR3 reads TGTGCCAGCAGGGCTCCAGGGCGTACTGAAGCTTTCTTT.

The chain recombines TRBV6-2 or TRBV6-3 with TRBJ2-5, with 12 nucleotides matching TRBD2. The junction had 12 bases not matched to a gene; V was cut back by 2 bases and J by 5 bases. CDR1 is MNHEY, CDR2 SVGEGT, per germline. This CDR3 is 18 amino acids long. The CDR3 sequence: CASSYKAETSGSGETQYF. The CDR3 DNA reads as TGTGCCAGCAGTTACAAGGCAGAGACTAGCGGGAGTGGGGAGACCCAGTACTTC.

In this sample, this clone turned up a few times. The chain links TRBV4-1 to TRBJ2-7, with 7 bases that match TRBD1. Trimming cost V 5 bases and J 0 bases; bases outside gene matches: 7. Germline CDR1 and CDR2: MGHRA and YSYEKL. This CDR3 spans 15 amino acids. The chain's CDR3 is CASSLGQTNSYEQYF. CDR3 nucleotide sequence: TGCGCCAGCAGCTTGGGACAGACGAACTCCTACGAGCAGTACTTC.

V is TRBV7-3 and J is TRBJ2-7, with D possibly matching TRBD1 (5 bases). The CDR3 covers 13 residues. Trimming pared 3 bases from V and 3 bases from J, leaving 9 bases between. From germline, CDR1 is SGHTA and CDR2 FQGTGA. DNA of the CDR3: TGTGCCAGCAGCTTGGACACTGGCTACGAGCAGTACTTC. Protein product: CASSLDTGYEQYF. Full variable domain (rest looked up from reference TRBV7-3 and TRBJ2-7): GAGVSQTPSNKVTEKGKYVELRCDPISGHTALYWYRQSLGQGPEFLIYFQGTGAADDSGLPNDRFFAVRPEGSVSTLKIQRTERGDSAVYLCASSLDTGYEQYFGPGTRLTVT.

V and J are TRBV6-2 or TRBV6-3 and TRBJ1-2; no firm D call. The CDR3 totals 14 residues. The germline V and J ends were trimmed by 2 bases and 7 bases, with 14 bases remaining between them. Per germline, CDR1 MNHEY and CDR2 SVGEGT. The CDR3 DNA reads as TGTGCCAGCAGTTACGGTTCGCGGGGAGGTGGCTACACCTTC. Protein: CASSYGSRGGGYTF.

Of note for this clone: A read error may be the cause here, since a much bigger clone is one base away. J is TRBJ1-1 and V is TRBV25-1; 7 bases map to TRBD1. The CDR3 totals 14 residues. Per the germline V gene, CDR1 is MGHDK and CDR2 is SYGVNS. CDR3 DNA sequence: TGTACCAGCAGCTCACAGGGGATGAACACTGAAGCTTTCTTT. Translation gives CTSSSQGMNTEAFF.

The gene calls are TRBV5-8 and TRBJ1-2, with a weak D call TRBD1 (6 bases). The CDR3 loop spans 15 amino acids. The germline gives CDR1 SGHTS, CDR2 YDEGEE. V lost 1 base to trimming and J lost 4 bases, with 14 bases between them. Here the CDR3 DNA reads TGTGCCAGCAGCTTGAACAGGGATATCGGCTATGGCTACACCTTC. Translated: CASSLNRDIGYGYTF.

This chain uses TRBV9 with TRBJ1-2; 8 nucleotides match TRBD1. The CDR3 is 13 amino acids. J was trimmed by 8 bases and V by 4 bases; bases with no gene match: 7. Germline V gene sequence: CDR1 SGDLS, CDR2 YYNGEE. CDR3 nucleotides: TGTGCCAGCAGCAAGGGACAGGCCATGGGCTACACCTTC. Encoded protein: CASSKGQAMGYTF.

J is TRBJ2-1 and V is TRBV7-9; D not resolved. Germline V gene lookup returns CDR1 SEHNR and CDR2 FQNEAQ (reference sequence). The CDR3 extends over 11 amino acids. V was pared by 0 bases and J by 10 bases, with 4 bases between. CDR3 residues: CASSLASEQFF. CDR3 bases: TGTGCCAGCAGCTTAGCGTCGGAGCAGTTCTTC.

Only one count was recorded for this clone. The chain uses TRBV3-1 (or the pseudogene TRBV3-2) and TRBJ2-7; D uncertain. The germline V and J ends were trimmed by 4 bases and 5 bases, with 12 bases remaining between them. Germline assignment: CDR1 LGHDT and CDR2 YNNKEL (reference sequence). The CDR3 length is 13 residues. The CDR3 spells CASSLLSRDEQYF. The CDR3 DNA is TGTGCCAGCAGCCTACTCTCCCGCGACGAGCAGTACTTC.

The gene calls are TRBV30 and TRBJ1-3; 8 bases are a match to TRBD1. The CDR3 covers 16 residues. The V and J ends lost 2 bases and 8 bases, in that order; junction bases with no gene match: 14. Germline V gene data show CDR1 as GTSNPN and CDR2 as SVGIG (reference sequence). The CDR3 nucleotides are TGTGCCTGGAGTCGGGGGACAGGCCTTCTCTTACACACCATATATTTT. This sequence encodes CAWSRGTGLLLHTIYF.

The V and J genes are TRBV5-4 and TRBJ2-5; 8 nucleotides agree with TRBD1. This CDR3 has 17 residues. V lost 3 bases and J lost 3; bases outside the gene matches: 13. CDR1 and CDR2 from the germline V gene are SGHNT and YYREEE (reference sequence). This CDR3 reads CASSSTGQGTLKETQYF. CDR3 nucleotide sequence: TGTGCCAGCAGCTCTACCGGACAGGGAACCCTCAAAGAGACCCAGTACTTC.

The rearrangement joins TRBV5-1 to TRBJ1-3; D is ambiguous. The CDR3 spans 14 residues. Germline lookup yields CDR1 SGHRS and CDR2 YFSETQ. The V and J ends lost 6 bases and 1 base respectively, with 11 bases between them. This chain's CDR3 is CASTEGSSGNTIYF. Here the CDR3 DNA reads TGCGCCAGCACGGAGGGATCTTCTGGAAACACCATATATTTT.